Below are 30 T cell receptor beta chains sequenced from a single sample in a study of T-cell reconstitution after alpha-beta-depleted transplantation in children. The library targeted TCRbeta and was prepared with unique molecular identifiers. One entry per CDR3 protein, called by TCRdb with MiXCR from the PCR reads. The sample yields 350,000 to 450,000 distinct CDR3 sequences, 10% to 15% seen once. The sequences come from PBMCs, collected from the stem cell graft. Receptors were obtained from a human donor who donated a stem cell graft to a child with Fanconi anemia.

This clonotype was counted between two and nine times. The V gene is TRBV29-1, the J gene TRBJ2-1, with a tentative D call TRBD2 (6 bases). Trimming pared 8 bases from V and 6 bases from J, leaving 17 bases between. Per germline, CDR1 SQVTM and CDR2 ANQGSEA. The CDR3 runs 13 residues. Written as DNA, the CDR3 is TGCAGCTCCGTGGGGCGGGGAGCCAATGAGCAGTTCTTC. It encodes CSSVGRGANEQFF.

The chain links TRBV9 to TRBJ1-1, with D maybe TRBD1 (6 bases). Trimming took 3 bases from V and 4 from J, leaving 19 bases between them. Germline V gives CDR1 SGDLS, CDR2 YYNGEE. CDR3 length: 16 residues. The CDR3 protein is CASSGVWDTKSTEAFF. DNA for the CDR3: TGTGCCAGCAGCGGTGTATGGGACACCAAAAGCACTGAAGCTTTCTTT.

This clonotype was observed many times. The gene calls are TRBV4-2 and TRBJ2-5, with 9 positions matching TRBD2. This CDR3 is built from 19 residues. Germline V gene sequence: CDR1 LGHNA, CDR2 YNFKEQ. With V trimmed by 0 bases and J by 0 bases, 11 bases remained unmatched. CDR3 DNA: TGTGCCAGCAGCCAAGACCCCGGCGGGGGGGCAGACTACCAAGAGACCCAGTACTTC. Its translation: CASSQDPGGGADYQETQYF.

The chain is built from TRBV4-3 and TRBJ2-2; the D gene is possibly TRBD2 (5 bases). V was clipped by 3 bases and J by 6 bases, with 14 bases between them. The CDR3 sequence is 15 residues long. Germline CDR1 LGHNA, CDR2 YSLEER. CDR3 nucleotides: TGCGCCAGCAGCCAGGTACGGGGAGTTTCCGGGGAGCTGTTTTTT. It translates to CASSQVRGVSGELFF.

This clonotype was seen ten or more times. The chain uses TRBV12-3 or TRBV12-4 and TRBJ1-1; 9 bases line up with TRBD1. The ends lost 5 bases at V and 1 base at J; junction bases unmatched: 5. The CDR3 is made up of 15 amino acids. The CDR3 DNA reads as TGTGCCAGCAGTAGGACAGGGGCAGGGAACACTGAAGCTTTCTTT. Protein product: CASSRTGAGNTEAFF.

The table lists this clonotype with a few counts. The chain links TRBV12-3 or TRBV12-4 to TRBJ1-6; a possible D gene is TRBD1 (6 bases). The CDR3 extends over 14 amino acids. The V end was cut by 7 bases, the J end by 9 bases, with 16 bases between. The CDR3 loop is CASTEQGLASPLHF. The CDR3 coding sequence is TGTGCCAGCACAGAACAGGGTTTAGCTTCACCCCTCCACTTT.

The sample holds many counts of this clonotype. This chain joins TRBV11-3 and TRBJ2-1, with TRBD2 matching 9 bases. V dropped 3 bases and J dropped 8; count of bases not matched to a gene: 8. The CDR3 consists of 15 residues. Germline values: CDR1 SGHNT, CDR2 YENEEA. CDR3 sequence (DNA): TGTGCCAGCAGCTTGTGGGCGGGGGGGCTTGATGAGCAGTTCTTC. It encodes CASSLWAGGLDEQFF.

This chain connects TRBV6-2 or TRBV6-3 to TRBJ2-5, with TRBD1 matching 7 bases. The ends lost 4 bases at V and 3 bases at J; junction bases unmatched: 11. The germline gives CDR1 MNHEY, CDR2 SVGEGT. This CDR3 has 16 amino acids. CDR3 protein: CASSLVRGQTEETQYF. CDR3 in DNA: TGTGCCAGCAGTTTGGTACGGGGACAGACAGAAGAGACCCAGTACTTC.

This clonotype was counted only a few times. The DNA of the CDR3 is TGTGCCTCCAGTTCGGGGGCGGGTATGACTGAAGCTTTCTTT. As protein: CASSSGAGMTEAFF. The gene calls are TRBV30 and TRBJ1-1; possible D gene TRBD1, 6 bases. Trimming stripped 7 bases from V and 5 bases from J, with 20 bases between. The CDR3 extends over 14 amino acids. CDR1 is GTSNPN and CDR2 is SVGIG in the germline V gene (reference sequence).

This clonotype has just a few counts. V gene TRBV7-9 combines with J gene TRBJ1-4; TRBD1 aligns across 7 bases. The germline V gene encodes CDR1 SEHNR and CDR2 FQNEAQ (reference sequence). This CDR3 comprises 16 residues. V shed 0 bases, J shed 7 bases, and the junction held 8 bases outside the gene matches. CDR3 bases: TGTGCCAGCAGCTTAGCTAAGGAGGGGGCACGTGAAAAACTGTTTTTT. Amino acid sequence: CASSLAKEGAREKLFF. Complete variable domain (other parts from reference TRBV7-9 and TRBJ1-4): DTGVSQNPRHKITKRGQNVTFRCDPISEHNRLYWYRQTLGQGPEFLTYFQNEAQLEKSRLLSDRFSAERPKGSFSTLEIQRTEQGDSAMYLCASSLAKEGAREKLFFGSGTQLSVL.

This clonotype was recorded a few times. The chain couples TRBV24-1 to TRBJ2-2; no definite D call. The CDR3 loop spans 12 amino acids. V gave up 4 bases and J gave up 1 base, with 0 bases separating them. CDR1 KGHDR and CDR2 SFDVKD come from the germline V gene. The CDR3 sequence: CATSENTGELFF. For the CDR3, the DNA is TGTGCCACCAGTGAGAACACCGGGGAGCTGTTTTTT.

This clonotype has ten or more counts. V is TRBV20-1 and J is TRBJ2-5, with D possibly called TRBD1 or TRBD2 (5 bases each). Trimming took off 5 bases at V and 5 bases at J, with 21 bases between the two ends. Germline V gene lookup returns CDR1 DFQATT and CDR2 SNEGSKA (reference sequence). The CDR3 loop spans 15 amino acids. The CDR3 reads CSARLPGQLRETQYF. In nucleotides, the CDR3 is TGCAGTGCTCGCCTACCGGGGCAGCTAAGGGAGACCCAGTACTTC.

The sample holds a few counts of this clonotype. The chain employs TRBV6-2 or TRBV6-3 and TRBJ2-1; D uncertain. V lost 11 bases to trimming and J lost 5 bases, with 10 bases between them. The CDR3 runs 11 residues. Germline V gene sequence: CDR1 MNHEY, CDR2 SVGEGT. This chain's CDR3 is CAVRRNNEQFF. CDR3 coding DNA: TGTGCCGTCCGACGAAACAATGAGCAGTTCTTC.

A single count supports this clonotype. A single base separates this from a much larger clone, so it may be a read error. The chain is built from TRBV3-1 and TRBJ2-1, with D perhaps matching TRBD1 (5 bases). The CDR3 runs to 12 residues. CDR1 and CDR2 from the germline V gene are LGHDT and YNNKEL (reference sequence). This chain's CDR3 is CASSQPDNEKFF. The CDR3 DNA sequence: TGTGCCAGCAGCCAACCGGACAATGAGAAGTTCTTC.

This clonotype was recorded at least ten times. V usage is TRBV7-6 and J usage is TRBJ1-1; 10 bases align to TRBD1. This CDR3 has 18 residues. From germline, CDR1 is SGHVS and CDR2 FNYEAQ. The V segment lost 6 bases and the J segment 0 bases; nucleotides outside the gene matches: 13. CDR3 DNA: TGTGCCAGCAGTCTAACCCTCGGGACAGGGGCCATGAACACTGAAGCTTTCTTT. It translates to CASSLTLGTGAMNTEAFF.

This clonotype was detected many times. The V call is TRBV12-3 or TRBV12-4, the J call TRBJ2-5; D is ambiguous. V lost 5 bases and J 4 bases, leaving 17 bases between the germline ends. This CDR3 spans 15 amino acids. In DNA form, the CDR3 reads TGTGCCAGCAGTCCTCTTTCGGAGACACTAGAGACCCAGTACTTC. Translation gives CASSPLSETLETQYF.

This clonotype was seen repeatedly, ten times or more. The J gene is TRBJ1-1, the V gene TRBV12-3 or TRBV12-4, with 7 bases matching TRBD1. V was pared by 5 bases and J by 1 base, with 7 bases of the junction left unmatched. The CDR3 runs to 15 residues. The CDR3 spells CASSARGGENTEAFF. In nucleotides, the CDR3 is TGTGCCAGCAGTGCCAGGGGGGGCGAGAACACTGAAGCTTTCTTT.

This clonotype was seen more than once but under ten times. The V gene is TRBV18, the J gene TRBJ2-3, with 7 bases matching TRBD2. Germline loops: CDR1 KGHSH, CDR2 LQKENI. The CDR3 length is 14 residues. J lost 5 bases, V lost 1 base, and 3 bases had no gene match. CDR3: CASSPLLAVDTQYF. The DNA of the CDR3 is TGTGCCAGCTCACCACTGCTAGCGGTAGATACGCAGTATTTT.

J is TRBJ1-1 and V is TRBV28; D gene ambiguous. Germline assignment: CDR1 MDHEN and CDR2 SYDVKM. This CDR3 comprises 15 residues. V gave up 2 bases and J gave up 1 base, with 11 bases separating them. In nucleotides, the CDR3 is TGTGCCAGCAGTTTAAACATTCTCAGGAACACTGAAGCTTTCTTT. It encodes CASSLNILRNTEAFF.

Ten or more counts support this clonotype. The gene calls are TRBV28 and TRBJ2-7; D call uncertain. V was clipped by 5 bases and J by 2 bases, with 10 bases between them. Germline-derived CDR1 and CDR2 are MDHEN and SYDVKM. This CDR3 spans 13 amino acids. The CDR3 here is CASSGSRTYEQYV. The CDR3 bases are TGTGCCAGCAGTGGATCCAGGACCTACGAGCAGTACGTC.

V is TRBV21-1 and J is TRBJ1-1. TRBV21-1 is a pseudogene. The CDR3 covers 16 residues. The CDR3 DNA sequence: TGTGCCAGCAGCAAAGAGCCCCTCCTCGGGGCCACTGAAGCTTTCTTT. Translated: CASSKEPLLGATEAFF.

The chain has TRBV4-2 and TRBJ2-2; 10 positions agree with TRBD1. Germline-derived CDR1 and CDR2 are LGHNA and YNFKEQ. The ends lost 4 bases at V and 5 bases at J; junction bases unmatched: 13. The CDR3 totals 18 residues. CDR3 region: CASSLEPVRQGATGELFF. CDR3 in DNA: TGTGCCAGCAGCCTGGAGCCGGTTAGACAGGGGGCAACCGGGGAGCTGTTTTTT.

This clonotype showed up many times. V and J are TRBV29-1 and TRBJ2-7; D not certain. V lost 1 base to trimming and J lost 2 bases, with 12 bases between them. Germline values: CDR1 SQVTM, CDR2 ANQGSEA. The CDR3 is made up of 14 amino acids. CDR3 loop: CSVEVPGQAYEQYF. CDR3 DNA sequence: TGCAGCGTTGAAGTTCCGGGTCAGGCCTACGAGCAGTACTTC.

The chain uses TRBV5-1 and TRBJ2-3; no reliable D call. The CDR3 length is 14 residues. Germline V gene sequence: CDR1 SGHRS, CDR2 YFSETQ. Trimming took off 7 bases at V and 5 bases at J, with 17 bases between the two ends. In nucleotides, the CDR3 is TGCGCCAGCGCTGACATGGACCCTCGAGATACGCAGTATTTT. This gives the protein CASADMDPRDTQYF. Full variable domain (remainder filled in from reference TRBV5-1 and TRBJ2-3): KAGVTQTPRYLIKTRGQQVTLSCSPISGHRSVSWYQQTPGQGLQFLFEYFSETQRNKGNFPGRFSGRQFSNSRSEMNVSTLELGDSALYLCASADMDPRDTQYFGPGTRLTVL.

V usage is TRBV7-8 and J usage is TRBJ1-2, with D perhaps matching TRBD1 (6 bases). The germline gives CDR1 SGHVS, CDR2 FQNEAQ. This CDR3 is built from 14 residues. The ends were cut back, 1 base at V and 8 bases at J, with 14 bases in the middle. CDR3 protein: CASSLGGGLEGYTF. For the CDR3, the DNA is TGTGCCAGCAGCTTAGGCGGGGGCCTGGAGGGCTACACCTTC.

In its sample, this clonotype was seen a few times. CDR3 amino acids: CASSWGGREQFF. The CDR3 region has the DNA TGTGCCAGCAGTTGGGGGGGACGTGAGCAGTTCTTC. J is TRBJ2-1 and V is TRBV27; 7 bases map to TRBD2. Germline V lookup: CDR1 MNHEY, CDR2 SMNVEV (reference sequence). The CDR3 extends over 12 amino acids. Losses at the gene ends were 4 bases for V and 9 bases for J; bases not matched to a gene: 3.

V gene TRBV28 combines with J gene TRBJ2-3, with D tentatively TRBD2 (7 bases). This CDR3 has 14 amino acids. V lost 6 bases, J lost 2 bases, and 12 bases lay in between. Germline V lookup: CDR1 MDHEN, CDR2 SYDVKM. The CDR3 loop is CASREAGATDTQYF. The CDR3 nucleotides are TGTGCCAGCAGGGAGGCGGGGGCCACAGATACGCAGTATTTT.

This chain uses TRBV14 with TRBJ2-5; D not certain. The CDR3 totals 16 residues. Germline CDR1 SGHDN, CDR2 FVKESK. Trimming left V 4 bases short and J 5 bases short, with 20 bases between. The CDR3 sequence is CASSPSAWAAWETQYF. In DNA form, the CDR3 reads TGTGCCAGCAGCCCCTCCGCTTGGGCCGCGTGGGAGACCCAGTACTTC. The whole variable domain, remainder taken from reference TRBV14 and TRBJ2-5, is EAGVTQFPSHSVIEKGQTVTLRCDPISGHDNLYWYRRVMGKEIKFLLHFVKESKQDESGMPNNRFLAERTGGTYSTLKVQPAELEDSGVYFCASSPSAWAAWETQYFGPGTRLLVL.

This clonotype was detected ten times or more. The chain employs TRBV7-2 and TRBJ2-7; either TRBD1 or TRBD2 may fit D (5 bases each). From germline, CDR1 is SGHTA and CDR2 FQGNSA. The CDR3 is 15 amino acids. The CDR3 DNA is TGTGCTCCCGGCGGGCAGGGTGTCGGTGGTAACGAGCAGTACTTC. This gives the protein CAPGGQGVGGNEQYF.

In this sample, this clonotype turned up a few times. The gene calls are TRBV12-3 or TRBV12-4 and TRBJ1-1; 7 bases are a match to TRBD1. This CDR3 has 16 amino acids. V lost 4 bases and J lost 4; bases outside the gene matches: 12. The CDR3 region has the DNA TGTGCCAGCAGTTCAATCACAGGGGTTGGAGGCACTGAAGCTTTCTTT. Protein: CASSSITGVGGTEAFF.